The 20 T cell receptor beta chains given below trace back to one sample, sequenced in a study of cytomegalovirus exposure and HLA in healthy donors (dated by TCRdb to about 2017). Libraries were prepared through the immunoSEQ multiplex PCR assay. For the multiplex PCR, a mixture combining 60 forward primers for TCR Vbeta segments and 13 reverse primers for TCR Jbeta segments was used. The table comes from immuneACCESS by way of TCRdb, which keeps in-frame sequences with V and J called. Part of the clones is missing from these tables; in studies checked, under half for an unresolved V gene and the rest for unknown reasons. In this sample the table shows some 100,000 clones, 84% of which occur a single time. The top ten constitute more than 0.95% of the sample. Sequences were obtained from PBMCs. All receptors derive from a woman aged 18-35 years in good health and CMV-seronegative.

The chain couples TRBV5-4 to TRBJ2-5, with D possibly TRBD2 on 6 matching bases. Germline CDR1 and CDR2: SGHNT and YYREEE (reference sequence). The V end lost 4 bases, the J end lost 5 bases, and 12 bases lay between the germline ends. CDR3 length: 13 amino acids. CDR3 DNA: TGTGCCAGCAGCGTGACGGGAGAGGAGACCCAGTACTTC. Protein sequence: CASSVTGEETQYF.

J is TRBJ2-3 and V is TRBV5-4; 7 bases map to TRBD1. Germline CDR1 and CDR2: SGHNT and YYREEE (reference sequence). The CDR3 has 14 residues. Trimming at V came to 7 bases and at J to 1 base, leaving 6 bases not matched to a gene. DNA of the CDR3: TGTGCCAGCGGCAACAGGGGTGGCACAGATACGCAGTATTTT. Its protein product is CASGNRGGTDTQYF.

The V and J genes are TRBV7-2 and TRBJ2-5; maybe TRBD1 (6 bases). This CDR3 region has 14 residues. Germline V gives CDR1 SGHTA, CDR2 FQGNSA. The germline V and J ends were trimmed by 1 base and 5 bases, with 11 bases remaining between them. This chain's CDR3 is CASSLGAGEETQYF. DNA of the CDR3: TGTGCCAGCAGCTTAGGGGCAGGGGAGGAGACCCAGTACTTC.

On this clone itself: The same CDR3 arises from other DNA sequences in this sample as well. This chain joins TRBV30 and TRBJ1-6, with D possibly TRBD1 on 6 matching bases. V lost 0 bases and J 9 bases, leaving 18 bases between the germline ends. This CDR3 has 16 amino acids. Per the germline V gene, CDR1 is GTSNPN and CDR2 is SVGIG (reference sequence). The CDR3 region has the DNA TGTGCCTGGAGTGTACTCGGGGCAGGGGTGGTTTCACCCCTCCACTTT. It yields the protein CAWSVLGAGVVSPLHF.

This chain links TRBV7-6 with TRBJ2-6; D uncertain. Germline V CDR1 and CDR2: SGHVS, FNYEAQ. This CDR3 region has 14 residues. V lost 9 bases and J 1 base, leaving 10 bases between the germline ends. The CDR3 loop reads CASGQSSGANVLTF. CDR3 DNA: TGTGCCAGTGGGCAGTCATCTGGGGCCAACGTCCTGACTTTC.

The rearrangement links TRBV7-9 to TRBJ1-5; 7 bases agree with TRBD1. With 5 bases clipped from V and 0 bases from J, the junction kept 13 bases outside the gene matches. The CDR3 spans 18 residues. Germline loops: CDR1 SEHNR, CDR2 FQNEAQ (reference sequence). The CDR3 loop reads CASSLTGARHHSNQPQHF. DNA of the CDR3: TGTGCCAGCAGCCTAACAGGGGCAAGGCATCATAGCAATCAGCCCCAGCATTTT.

The table lists this clone with a few counts. The chain links TRBV5-6 to TRBJ2-4, with 10 nucleotides matching TRBD1. The V segment lost 1 base and the J segment 5 bases; nucleotides outside the gene matches: 3. The length of the CDR3 is 15 residues. Per the germline V gene, CDR1 is SGHDT and CDR2 is YYEEEE. The CDR3 DNA follows: TGTGCCAGCAGCTTGCTAGGGACAGGGGAAAACATTCAGTACTTC. Translated: CASSLLGTGENIQYF.

This clone is termed medium-sized. This sequence joins TRBV6-4 and TRBJ2-3, with 10 nucleotides matching TRBD1. V dropped 0 bases and J dropped 4; count of bases not matched to a gene: 1. The CDR3 extends over 15 amino acids. The germline gives CDR1 MRHNA, CDR2 SNTAGT. This chain's CDR3 is CASSDSTGGADTQYF. Here the CDR3 DNA reads TGTGCCAGCAGTGACTCGACAGGGGGCGCAGATACGCAGTATTTT.

The chain carries TRBV9 and TRBJ1-1; 11 bases align to TRBD1. The CDR3 contains 16 residues. Germline V lookup: CDR1 SGDLS, CDR2 YYNGEE. V shed 4 bases, J shed 5 bases, and the junction held 10 bases outside the gene matches. The CDR3 sequence: CASSSQPDRGRTEAFF. CDR3 bases: TGTGCCAGCAGCTCCCAACCGGACAGGGGGCGGACTGAAGCTTTCTTT.

The chain recombines TRBV6-4 with TRBJ1-6; D remains unclear. This CDR3 comprises 15 residues. With 0 bases removed from V and 7 bases from J, the gap between germline ends came to 10 bases. Germline CDR1 and CDR2: MRHNA and SNTAGT. CDR3 sequence: CASSDSPGENSPLHF. CDR3 coding DNA: TGTGCCAGCAGTGACTCGCCTGGGGAGAATTCACCCCTCCACTTT.

This chain joins TRBV5-1 and TRBJ1-2, with TRBD1 matching 7 bases. Germline lookup yields CDR1 SGHRS and CDR2 YFSETQ. The CDR3 runs 14 residues. V gave up 4 bases and J gave up 4 bases; unmatched junction bases: 7. CDR3 region: CASSRRQGSYGYTF. The CDR3 DNA reads as TGCGCCAGCAGCAGGAGACAGGGCTCCTATGGCTACACCTTC.

The chain recombines TRBV9 with TRBJ1-4; a weak D match, TRBD1 (5 bases). This CDR3 contains 16 residues. Between the trimmed V and J ends, which lost 0 bases and 0 bases, there was a span of 9 bases. Germline lookup yields CDR1 SGDLS and CDR2 YYNGEE. The CDR3 loop reads CASSVGQGSTNEKLFF. CDR3 in DNA: TGTGCCAGCAGCGTAGGTCAGGGTTCAACTAATGAAAAACTGTTTTTT.

CDR3 region: CASSVRQGGRGDLQETQYF. In nucleotides, the CDR3 is TGTGCCAGCAGCGTAAGACAGGGGGGGCGGGGGGACCTCCAAGAGACCCAGTACTTC. The V call is TRBV9, the J call TRBJ2-5; D might be TRBD1 (9 bases). This CDR3 is built from 19 residues. Germline V gives CDR1 SGDLS, CDR2 YYNGEE. V was pared by 1 base and J by 1 base, with 23 bases between.

This rearrangement joins TRBV5-5 to TRBJ2-3; D is perhaps TRBD1 (6 bases). This CDR3 spans 17 amino acids. Trimming removed 2 bases from V and 3 bases from J, with 19 bases in between. Germline CDR1 SGHKS, CDR2 YYEKEE (reference sequence). The CDR3 reads CASSFTGLGGGTDTQYF. The CDR3 bases are TGTGCCAGCAGCTTCACTGGGTTAGGGGGTGGTACAGATACGCAGTATTTT.

The chain uses TRBV2 and TRBJ2-5; D is ambiguous. The DNA end is a closer match to TRBJ2-7, so the J assignment may be wrong. From germline, CDR1 is SNHLY and CDR2 FYNNEI. The CDR3 extends over 11 amino acids. CDR3 DNA sequence: TGTGCCAGCAATCGAGTATACGAGCAGTACTTC. Encoded protein: CASNRVYEQYF.

The genes are TRBV18 and TRBJ1-5; 7 bases line up with TRBD1. This CDR3 comprises 14 residues. The V and J ends lost 2 bases and 6 bases, in that order; junction bases with no gene match: 4. In germline, CDR1 is KGHSH, CDR2 LQKENI. The CDR3 loop reads CASSPGQGGQPQHF. In nucleotides, the CDR3 is TGTGCCAGCTCACCAGGGCAGGGGGGTCAGCCCCAGCATTTT. The whole variable domain, remainder taken from reference TRBV18 and TRBJ1-5, is NAGVMQNPRHLVRRRGQEARLRCSPMKGHSHVYWYRQLPEEGLKFMVYLQKENIIDESGMPKERFSAEFPKEGPSILRIQQVVRGDSAAYFCASSPGQGGQPQHFGDGTRLSIL.

The rearrangement links TRBV6-6 to TRBJ2-5; 7 bases line up with TRBD1. From germline, CDR1 is MNHNY and CDR2 SVGAGI (reference sequence). CDR3 length: 14 amino acids. V shed 2 bases, J shed 2 bases, and the junction held 2 bases outside the gene matches. Here the CDR3 DNA reads TGTGCCAGCAGTTACGGGACAGAACAAGAGACCCAGTACTTC. This encodes CASSYGTEQETQYF.

Comments on this clone: The sample carries other DNA sequences with the same CDR3. This chain joins TRBV18 and TRBJ2-7; 7 bases map to TRBD1. Germline V gene lookup returns CDR1 KGHSH and CDR2 LQKENI. V dropped 3 bases and J dropped 3; count of bases not matched to a gene: 2. The length of the CDR3 is 13 residues. CDR3 nucleotides: TGTGCCAGCTCACCGGGACAGAGCTACGAGCAGTACTTC. As protein: CASSPGQSYEQYF.

The chain couples TRBV29-1 to TRBJ2-1, with 10 nucleotides matching TRBD1. Germline V gene data show CDR1 as SQVTM and CDR2 as ANQGSEA. This CDR3 contains 14 residues. With V trimmed by 0 bases and J by 8 bases, 4 bases remained unmatched. CDR3 DNA: TGCAGCGTTGAAGAAGGGGACAGGGGTGATGAGCAGTTCTTC. It codes for CSVEEGDRGDEQFF.

This clone has only a few counts. J is TRBJ1-1 and V is TRBV30; 12 nucleotides agree with TRBD1. The CDR3 is 13 residues long. The germline CDR1 and CDR2 sequences are GTSNPN and SVGIG (reference sequence). V gave up 1 base and J gave up 7 bases; unmatched junction bases: 1. The CDR3 loop reads CAWSGDRGREAFF. The DNA of the CDR3 is TGTGCCTGGAGTGGGGACAGGGGGCGTGAAGCTTTCTTT.